The rows below give T cell receptor beta chains drawn from one sample of a study of T cell responses to AZD1222 COVID-19 vaccine. Only in-frame clones appear in the TCRdb table, and some are missing; sequencing was by immunoSEQ multiplex PCR. The table shows more than 65,000 clones, with 80% to 90% occurring only once. The source material was peripheral blood, sampled 28 days after the second AZD1222 dose. These receptors originate from an adult who received the AZD1222 COVID-19 vaccine. The CDR3 runs from the conserved cysteine through the conserved F or W. The order of the fields is V gene, J gene, clone size, D gene, CDR3 DNA, CDR3 protein. D genes are given only for firm matches. The size of a clone is reported for some rows only, either as once, few or many, or as a class for expanded clones.

TRBV7-9	TRBJ2-1	.	TRBD2	TGTCCCAGCAGCTTAGACCTCCGCGGCGGGGGGAGATACAATGAGCAGTTCTTC	CPSSLDLRGGGRYNEQFF
TRBV5-4	TRBJ1-2	.	TRBD1	TGTGCCAGCAGCCCGGACAGGGGGCTAGGGGGCTACACCTTC	CASSPDRGLGGYTF
TRBV28	TRBJ2-5	.	.	TGTGCCAGCAGCCCTTTACAGGGTTTCAAGACCCAGTACTTC	CASSPLQGFKTQYF
TRBV5-6	TRBJ2-5	.	TRBD2	TGTGCCAGCAGTTTAGCGGGGGCGCCCAAAGAGACCCAGTACTTC	CASSLAGAPKETQYF
TRBV29-1	TRBJ1-2	.	.	TGCAGCGTTCTCGGCGGACCACCCCACTATGGCTACACCTTC	CSVLGGPPHYGYTF
TRBV7-2	TRBJ2-7	.	TRBD1	TGTGCCAGCAGCGCCCGGGACAGTTCCTACGAGCAGTACTTC	CASSARDSSYEQYF
TRBV30	TRBJ2-5	.	TRBD2	TGTGCCTGGAGTGTCGGACTAGCGGCAGAGACCCAGTACTTC	CAWSVGLAAETQYF
TRBV5-1	TRBJ2-7	.	.	TGCGCCAGCAGCGGGATGAGACAGAATGCCTACGAGCAGTACTTC	CASSGMRQNAYEQYF
TRBV9	TRBJ1-3	.	.	TGTGCCAGCAGCGGCACAGGGTACTCTGGAAACACCATATATTTT	CASSGTGYSGNTIYF
TRBV28	TRBJ2-2	.	TRBD1	TGTGCCAGCGGGCTACAGGGGGCGAACGGGGAGCTGTTTTTT	CASGLQGANGELFF
TRBV5-1	TRBJ1-4	once	TRBD1	TGCGCCAGCAGCTCCGGACAGGCCGGTAATGAAAAACTGTTTTTT	CASSSGQAGNEKLFF
TRBV5-1	TRBJ1-1	.	.	TGCGCCAGCAGCTTCCCGCCCAGGGGAGGGAACACTGAAGCTTTCTTT	CASSFPPRGGNTEAFF
TRBV6-4	TRBJ1-2	.	TRBD1	TGTGCCAGCAGTGGGGACAGGGGGCGCGGCTACACCTTC	CASSGDRGRGYTF
TRBV28	TRBJ1-1	.	.	TGTGCCAGCCCCGGGACACTGAACACTGAAGCTTTCTTT	CASPGTLNTEAFF
TRBV27	TRBJ1-3	.	.	TGTGCCAGCAGCTTGGGGAGGGCCTCTGGAAACACCATATATTTT	CASSLGRASGNTIYF
TRBV4-2	TRBJ1-6	.	TRBD1	TGTGCCAGCAGCCAACCGGGACAGCCTAATTCACCCCTCCACTTT	CASSQPGQPNSPLHF
TRBV5-1	TRBJ2-7	once	.	TGCGCCAGCTCCGGACAGCCCTCTTACGAGCAGTACTTC	CASSGQPSYEQYF
TRBV5-1	TRBJ1-5	.	.	TGCGCCAGCAGCTTGTGGGGGCGAGGGGAACAGCCCCAGCATTTT	CASSLWGRGEQPQHF
TRBV13	TRBJ2-2	few	.	TGTGCCAGCAGCTTAGTGGAGGCGGCCGGGGAGCTGTTTTTT	CASSLVEAAGELFF
TRBV7-2	TRBJ2-1	.	TRBD2	TGTGCCAGCAGCCAACCGCCCACTAGCGGGAGGGCCTACAATGAGCAGTTCTTC	CASSQPPTSGRAYNEQFF
TRBV9	TRBJ2-5	.	.	TGTGCCAGCAGCGTCAAAGGGGTTGGAGAGACCCAGTACTTC	CASSVKGVGETQYF
TRBV28	TRBJ1-2	.	.	TGTGCCAGCAGTGACAACTATGGCTACACCTTC	CASSDNYGYTF
TRBV18	TRBJ1-4	many	TRBD1	TGTGCCAGCTCGGCCGGGACAGGGCGCGAAAAACTGTTTTTT	CASSAGTGREKLFF
TRBV27	TRBJ1-2	once	TRBD1	TGTGCCAGCAGTTACAGGGGGCTAGGGGGCTACACCTTC	CASSYRGLGGYTF
TRBV6-5	TRBJ2-7	.	TRBD1	TGTGCCAGCAGTTCTAGACAGGGTCTGAGCTCCTACGAGCAGTACTTC	CASSSRQGLSSYEQYF
TRBV2	TRBJ2-7	once	.	TGTGCCAGCACCTTGGACCGAGGGTCCTACGAGCAGTACTTC	CASTLDRGSYEQYF
TRBV2	TRBJ1-6	.	.	TGTGCCAGCATTTTCTCTCCGGATTCACCCCTCCACTTT	CASIFSPDSPLHF
TRBV27	TRBJ2-3	.	TRBD2	TGTGCCAGCAGTCCTCGACTAGCGAGCACAGATACGCAGTATTTT	CASSPRLASTDTQYF
TRBV28	TRBJ2-1	once	TRBD2	TGTGCCAGCAGTTCGGGACTACCCTACAATGAGCAGTTCTTC	CASSSGLPYNEQFF
TRBV18	TRBJ1-3	.	.	TGTGCCAGCTCACCCCGAGACAATGTTCGCTCTGGAAACACCATATATTTT	CASSPRDNVRSGNTIYF
TRBV10-1	TRBJ2-3	.	.	TGCGCCAGCAGCCGAGAAGTTCTGGATACGCAGTATTTT	CASSREVLDTQYF
TRBV7-6	TRBJ2-1	.	.	TGTGCCAGCAGACAGGGATACTACAATGAGCAGTTCTTC	CASRQGYYNEQFF
TRBV6-1	TRBJ1-6	.	.	TGTGCCAGCAGTGAGTTGGGGGGCGCGGGAGATTCACCCCTCCACTTT	CASSELGGAGDSPLHF
TRBV4-1	TRBJ2-7	.	TRBD2	TGCGCCAGCAGCCAAAAACGACTAGCGGGAGAGCGCCTCGCCTACGAGCAGTACTTC	CASSQKRLAGERLAYEQYF
TRBV6-5	TRBJ1-1	.	.	TGTGCCAGCAGCTTAGAACAGGGAGAAGCTTTCTTT	CASSLEQGEAFF
TRBV7-2	TRBJ2-2	.	TRBD1	TGTGCCAGCAGCTTAGGAGGGGGCGGCACCGGGGAGCTGTTTTTT	CASSLGGGGTGELFF
TRBV28	TRBJ1-2	.	.	TGTGCCAGCAGTGAGAACCGGGACGGGACCCCCTATGGCTACACCTTC	CASSENRDGTPYGYTF
TRBV6-6	TRBJ1-1	.	.	TGTGCCAGCAGTCTACGGGGTACGGGCACTGAAGCTTTCTTT	CASSLRGTGTEAFF
TRBV28	TRBJ2-5	.	.	TGTGCCAGCAGAGGTAGGGGGCAAGAGACCCAGTACTTC	CASRGRGQETQYF
TRBV28	TRBJ2-5	.	.	TGTGCCAGCAGTTTAGGTGGGTTAACCCAAGAGACCCAGTACTTC	CASSLGGLTQETQYF
TRBV20-1	TRBJ1-2	.	TRBD1	TGCAGTGCTAGTAAGGGACAGGATAACTATGGCTACACCTTC	CSASKGQDNYGYTF
TRBV5-6	TRBJ2-7	.	.	TGTGCCAGCAGCTTGGTGGGCTTGGAGCAGTACTTC	CASSLVGLEQYF
TRBV29-1	TRBJ1-1	.	.	TGCAGCGTCGGTCTTGGTCAAGACACTGAAGCTTTCTTT	CSVGLGQDTEAFF
TRBV6-1	TRBJ1-5	.	.	TGTGCCAGCAGTGACGTTCTTATGAGCAATCAGCCCCAGCATTTT	CASSDVLMSNQPQHF
TRBV7-2	TRBJ2-7	.	.	TGTGCCAGCAGCGAAGGGGGTAGCTCCTACGAGCAGTACTTC	CASSEGGSSYEQYF
TRBV6-5	TRBJ1-2	.	TRBD1	TGTGCCAGCAGTTACTTGACAGGGGCCCGAGGCTACACCTTC	CASSYLTGARGYTF
TRBV7-2	TRBJ1-5	.	TRBD1	TGTGCCAGCAGCTTAGAGAGGGGGCGAAGTCAGCCCCAGCATTTT	CASSLERGRSQPQHF
TRBV12-3/TRBV12-4	TRBJ1-1	.	TRBD1	TGTGCCAGCAAAGGGACAGGCAACACTGAAGCTTTCTTT	CASKGTGNTEAFF
TRBV6-2/TRBV6-3	TRBJ2-1	.	.	TGTGCCAGCAGTTACTCAGGGGTTGAGCAGTTCTTC	CASSYSGVEQFF
TRBV7-2	TRBJ1-6	few	.	TGTGCCAGCAGCTACGCCAGGGGTGGGAATTCACCCCTCCACTTT	CASSYARGGNSPLHF
TRBV10-1	TRBJ2-7	few	TRBD1	TGCGCCAGCGCCGACAGGGGAATTCCCTACGAGCAGTACTTC	CASADRGIPYEQYF
TRBV2	TRBJ2-7	.	TRBD2	TGTGCCAGCATCGGGGGAGGGAACGAGCAGTACTTC	CASIGGGNEQYF
TRBV5-4	TRBJ2-7	once	.	TGTGCCAGCAGCTTGGATGGAGGGGGCTACTACGAGCAGTACTTC	CASSLDGGGYYEQYF
TRBV19	TRBJ1-6	once	.	TGTGCCAGTAGTATAAGGGGGGACGTGCCACCCCTCCACTTT	CASSIRGDVPPLHF
TRBV5-3	TRBJ2-3	.	TRBD1	TGTGCCAGAAGCCCGGACAGGGGACGGCAAGCGGATACGCAGTATTTT	CARSPDRGRQADTQYF
TRBV28	TRBJ1-6	.	.	TGTGCCATTGGGGACCCTAATTCACCCCTCCACTTT	CAIGDPNSPLHF
TRBV4-3	TRBJ2-7	.	TRBD1	TGCGCCAGCAGCCTCAACCTCCGGACAGGCGAGGGGCCCTACGAGCAGTACTTC	CASSLNLRTGEGPYEQYF